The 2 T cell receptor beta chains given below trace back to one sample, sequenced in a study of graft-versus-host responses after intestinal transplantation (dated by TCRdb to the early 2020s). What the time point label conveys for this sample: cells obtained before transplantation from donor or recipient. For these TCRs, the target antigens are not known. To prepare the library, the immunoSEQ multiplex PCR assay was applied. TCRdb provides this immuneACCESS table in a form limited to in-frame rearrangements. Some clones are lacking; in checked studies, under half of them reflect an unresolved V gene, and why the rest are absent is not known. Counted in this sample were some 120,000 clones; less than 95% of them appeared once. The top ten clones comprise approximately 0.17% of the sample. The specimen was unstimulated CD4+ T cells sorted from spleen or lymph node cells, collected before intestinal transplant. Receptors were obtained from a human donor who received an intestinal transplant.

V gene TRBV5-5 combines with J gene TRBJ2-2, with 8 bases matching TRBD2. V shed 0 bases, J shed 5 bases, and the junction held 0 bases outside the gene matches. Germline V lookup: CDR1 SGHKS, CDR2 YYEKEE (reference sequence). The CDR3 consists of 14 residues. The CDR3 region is CASSLERGTGELFF. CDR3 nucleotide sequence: TGTGCCAGCAGCTTGGAGCGGGGGACCGGGGAGCTGTTTTTT.

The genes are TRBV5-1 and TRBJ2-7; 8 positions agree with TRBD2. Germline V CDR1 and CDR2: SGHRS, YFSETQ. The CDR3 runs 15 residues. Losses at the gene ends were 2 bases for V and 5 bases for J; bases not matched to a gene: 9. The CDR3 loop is CASSLGGLENHEQYF. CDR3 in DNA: TGCGCCAGCAGCTTAGGGGGACTAGAGAACCACGAGCAGTACTTC.